Each of the 4 T cell receptor beta chains below was sequenced from the same sample in a study of shared clonotypes between healthy human individuals. Sequenced by immunoSEQ multiplex PCR; TCRdb stores in-frame clones only, minus some. The table lists about 1.5 million clones, about 96% of them singletons. Sequencing input: naive CD4+ T cells sorted from blood. Subset in this sample: CD45RA+ positively selected. Receptors originate from a man aged 25-45 years in good health.

The rearrangement uses TRBV2 and TRBJ1-2; a possible D gene is TRBD1 (5 bases). V lost 3 bases, J lost 4 bases, and 9 bases lay in between. The CDR3 length is 13 residues. Germline-derived CDR1 and CDR2 are SNHLY and FYNNEI. The CDR3 nucleotides read TGTGCCAGCAGTGATGCCGGGACCTATGGCTACACCTTC. The encoded protein is CASSDAGTYGYTF.

The chain has TRBV20-1 and TRBJ1-4; no reliable D call. The germline V gene has CDR1 DFQATT and CDR2 SNEGSKA (reference sequence). The ends were cut back, 3 bases at V and 8 bases at J, with 7 bases in the middle. This CDR3 is 11 amino acids long. CDR3 amino acids: CSARIVEKLFF. The DNA for the CDR3 is TGCAGTGCTAGGATCGTCGAAAAACTGTTTTTT.

V gene TRBV18 combines with J gene TRBJ2-6; D might be TRBD2 (5 bases). The V gene's germline CDR1 is KGHSH and CDR2 LQKENI. Trimming left V 1 base short and J 0 bases short, with 10 bases between. The CDR3 has 17 residues. CDR3 sequence (DNA): TGTGCCAGCTCACCACTAGGAGCGGTCTCTGGGGCCAACGTCCTGACTTTC. This codes for CASSPLGAVSGANVLTF. Filled out from reference TRBV18 and TRBJ2-6, the complete variable domain reads NAGVMQNPRHLVRRRGQEARLRCSPMKGHSHVYWYRQLPEEGLKFMVYLQKENIIDESGMPKERFSAEFPKEGPSILRIQQVVRGDSAAYFCASSPLGAVSGANVLTFGAGSRLTVL.

The genes are TRBV6-5 and TRBJ2-1; D is possibly TRBD1 (6 bases). V was shortened by 5 bases and J by 3 bases, with 11 bases between the two germline ends. The germline gives CDR1 MNHEY, CDR2 SVGAGI. The length of the CDR3 is 14 residues. The CDR3 coding sequence is TGTGCCAGCAGTCTCAGCAGGGGCTACAATGAGCAGTTCTTC. Protein sequence: CASSLSRGYNEQFF.